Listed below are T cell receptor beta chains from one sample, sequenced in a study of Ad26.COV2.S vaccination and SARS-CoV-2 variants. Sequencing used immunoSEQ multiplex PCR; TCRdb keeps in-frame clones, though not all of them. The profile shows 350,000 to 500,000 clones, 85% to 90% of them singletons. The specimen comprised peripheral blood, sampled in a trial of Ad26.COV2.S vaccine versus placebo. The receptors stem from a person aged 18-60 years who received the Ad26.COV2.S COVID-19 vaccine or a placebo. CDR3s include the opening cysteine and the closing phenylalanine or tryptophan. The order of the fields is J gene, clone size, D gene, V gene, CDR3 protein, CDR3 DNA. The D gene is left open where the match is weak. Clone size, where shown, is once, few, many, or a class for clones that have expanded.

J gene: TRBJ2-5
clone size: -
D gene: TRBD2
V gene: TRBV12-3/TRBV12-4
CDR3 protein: CASRRGGRETQYF
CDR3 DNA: TGTGCCAGCAGACGGGGGGGCAGGGAGACCCAGTACTTC

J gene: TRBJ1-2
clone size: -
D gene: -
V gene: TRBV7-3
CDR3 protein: CASSSDSATTSGYTF
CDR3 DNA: TGTGCCAGCAGCTCCGACTCGGCTACCACCTCGGGCTACACCTTC

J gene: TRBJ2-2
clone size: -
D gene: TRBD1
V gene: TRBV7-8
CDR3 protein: CASSPGQGFGGELFF
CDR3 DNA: TGTGCCAGCAGCCCGGGACAGGGCTTCGGCGGGGAGCTGTTTTTT

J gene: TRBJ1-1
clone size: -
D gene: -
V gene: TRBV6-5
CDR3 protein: CASSWGQPNTEAFF
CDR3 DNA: TGTGCCAGCAGTTGGGGGCAGCCGAACACTGAAGCTTTCTTT

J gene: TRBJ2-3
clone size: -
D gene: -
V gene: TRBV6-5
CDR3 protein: CASSFGGGTDTQYF
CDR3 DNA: TGTGCCAGCAGTTTCGGCGGAGGGACAGATACGCAGTATTTT

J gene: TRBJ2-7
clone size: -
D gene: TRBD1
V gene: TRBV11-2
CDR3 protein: CASSLTGQGLYEQYF
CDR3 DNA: TGTGCCAGCAGCCTTACCGGACAGGGATTATACGAGCAGTACTTC

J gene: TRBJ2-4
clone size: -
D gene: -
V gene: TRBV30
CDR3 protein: CAWSALETGAKNIQYF
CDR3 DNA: TGTGCCTGGTCCGCACTCGAGACAGGAGCCAAAAACATTCAGTACTTC

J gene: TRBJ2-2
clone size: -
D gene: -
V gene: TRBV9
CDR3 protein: CASSFRDRGPPGELFF
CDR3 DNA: TGTGCCAGCAGCTTCCGGGACCGAGGACCGCCCGGGGAGCTGTTTTTT

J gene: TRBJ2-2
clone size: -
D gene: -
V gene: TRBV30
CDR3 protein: CACAQGANTGELFF
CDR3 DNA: TGTGCCTGTGCCCAGGGAGCGAACACCGGGGAGCTGTTTTTT

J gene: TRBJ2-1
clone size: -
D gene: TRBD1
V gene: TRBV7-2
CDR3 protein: CASSLVIGRGLFF
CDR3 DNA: TGTGCCAGCAGCTTAGTTATCGGTAGGGGGCTCTTCTTC

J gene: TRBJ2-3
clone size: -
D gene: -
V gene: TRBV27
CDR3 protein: CASSSPEEIGTDTQYF
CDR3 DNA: TGTGCCAGCAGTTCCCCCGAGGAAATAGGCACAGATACGCAGTATTTT

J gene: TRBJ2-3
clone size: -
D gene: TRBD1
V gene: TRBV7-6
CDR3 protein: CASSSRTGGADTQYF
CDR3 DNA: TGTGCCAGCAGCTCCCGGACAGGTGGGGCAGATACGCAGTATTTT

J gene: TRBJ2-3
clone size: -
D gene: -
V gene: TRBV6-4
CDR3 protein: CASSGDETDTQYF
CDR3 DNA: TGTGCCAGCAGTGGGGACGAAACAGATACGCAGTATTTT

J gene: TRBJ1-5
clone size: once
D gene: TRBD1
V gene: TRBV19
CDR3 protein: CASRQGAGRRRKGNQPQHF
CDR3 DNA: TGTGCCAGTAGACAGGGGGCCGGAAGGAGGAGGAAGGGCAATCAGCCCCAGCATTTT